The sequence of this T cell receptor (beta chain) was determined in a study of T cells in Graves' hyperthyroidism and ophthalmopathy. Amplification yielded TCR beta CDR3 regions, with RNA transcripts as the source. The TCR CDR3 first-round RT-PCR relied on the HTBI primer set. MiXCR was run by TCRdb on the multiplex PCR reads, yielding one entry per CDR3 protein. This table has about 270,000 distinct CDR3 sequences, about 16% appearing once. The sequence was obtained from a woman aged 45-60 years with Graves' hyperthyroidism that later progressed to Graves' ophthalmopathy. Sequencing used blood.

For the CDR3, the DNA is TGTGCCAGCAGCACCGGACTAGCGGGAGCCCGATCCTACGAGCAGTACTTC. Translating gives CASSTGLAGARSYEQYF. The genes are TRBV7-2 and TRBJ2-7; the match to TRBD2 covers 13 bases. Germline V gene data show CDR1 as SGHTA and CDR2 as FQGNSA. Trimming cost V 5 bases and J 1 base; bases outside gene matches: 8. CDR3 length: 17 residues.